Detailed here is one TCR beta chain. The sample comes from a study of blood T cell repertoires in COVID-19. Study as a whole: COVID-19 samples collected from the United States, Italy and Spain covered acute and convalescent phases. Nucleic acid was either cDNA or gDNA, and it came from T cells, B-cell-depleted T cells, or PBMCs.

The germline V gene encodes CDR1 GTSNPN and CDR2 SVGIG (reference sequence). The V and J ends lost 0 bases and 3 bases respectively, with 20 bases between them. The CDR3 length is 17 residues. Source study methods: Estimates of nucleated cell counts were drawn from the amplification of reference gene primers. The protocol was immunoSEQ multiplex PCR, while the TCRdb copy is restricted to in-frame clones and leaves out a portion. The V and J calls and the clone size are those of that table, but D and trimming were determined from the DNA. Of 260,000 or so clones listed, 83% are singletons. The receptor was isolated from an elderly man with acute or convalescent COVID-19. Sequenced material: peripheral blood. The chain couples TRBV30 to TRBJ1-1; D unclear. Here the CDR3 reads CAWSVRLVISRDTEAFF. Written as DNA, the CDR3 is TGTGCCTGGAGTGTACGATTGGTGATTTCTAGAGACACTGAAGCTTTCTTT. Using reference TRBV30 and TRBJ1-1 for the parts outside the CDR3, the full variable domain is SQTIHQWPATLVQPVGSPLSLECTVEGTSNPNLYWYRQAAGRGLQLLFYSVGIGQISSEVPQNLSASRPQDRQFILSSKKLLLSDSGFYLCAWSVRLVISRDTEAFFGQGTRLTVV.